Following are 21 T cell receptor beta chains from one sample sequenced in a study of blood T cell repertoires in COVID-19. Some clones are missing from TCRdb's copy, which holds only in-frame ones; the method was immunoSEQ multiplex PCR. Among approximately 220,000 clones, around 80% were seen once, and the ten largest hold roughly 30%. Sequences were obtained from peripheral blood. The receptor set was obtained from a man in his forties or fifties with acute or convalescent COVID-19.

This clone was seen more than once but under ten times. This chain connects TRBV7-9 to TRBJ1-3; 8 bases map to TRBD1. The germline V gene encodes CDR1 SEHNR and CDR2 FQNEAQ (reference sequence). This CDR3 contains 16 residues. V dropped 5 bases and J dropped 3; count of bases not matched to a gene: 9. The CDR3 sequence: CASSGQGQAFGNTIYF. In nucleotides, the CDR3 is TGTGCCAGCAGCGGACAGGGTCAGGCCTTTGGAAACACCATATATTTT.

The chain employs TRBV7-9 and TRBJ2-1; tentative D call: TRBD1 (6 bases). Germline V gene data show CDR1 as SEHNR and CDR2 as FQNEAQ (reference sequence). Deletions cut 5 bases from V and 7 bases from J, with 18 bases between. This CDR3 has 15 residues. CDR3 sequence: CASSRPGVGRNEQFF. The CDR3 DNA follows: TGTGCCAGCAGCCGACCAGGGGTGGGTCGGAATGAGCAGTTCTTC. The whole variable domain, remainder taken from reference TRBV7-9 and TRBJ2-1, is DTGVSQNPRHKITKRGQNVTFRCDPISEHNRLYWYRQTLGQGPEFLTYFQNEAQLEKSRLLSDRFSAERPKGSFSTLEIQRTEQGDSAMYLCASSRPGVGRNEQFFGPGTRLTVL.

The chain recombines TRBV13 with TRBJ1-1; TRBD1 matches 9 bases. V was clipped by 5 bases and J by 4 bases; unmatched bases: 8. CDR1 PRHDT and CDR2 FYEKMQ come from the germline V gene (reference sequence). The CDR3 contains 15 residues. The CDR3 sequence is CASSTQGGQGTEAFF. The CDR3 coding sequence is TGTGCCAGCAGCACACAAGGGGGACAGGGCACTGAAGCTTTCTTT.

The genes are TRBV7-2 and TRBJ2-1; TRBD2 agrees at 9 bases. The V and J ends lost 5 bases and 5 bases, in that order; junction bases with no gene match: 10. The CDR3 sequence is 16 residues long. Germline lookup yields CDR1 SGHTA and CDR2 FQGNSA. The CDR3 nucleotides read TGTGCCAGCAGCCCGGTGTGGGCGGGAGGGGACAATGAGCAGTTCTTC. Protein: CASSPVWAGGDNEQFF.

The chain couples TRBV5-1 to TRBJ1-2, with D possibly matching TRBD1 (5 bases). The ends were cut back, 0 bases at V and 3 bases at J, with 12 bases in the middle. Germline CDR1 SGHRS, CDR2 YFSETQ. The CDR3 has 15 amino acids. Here the CDR3 DNA reads TGCGCCAGCAGCTTGGAAGCAGGGAGGGACTATGGCTACACCTTC. It codes for CASSLEAGRDYGYTF.

This clone was seen a single time. The V and J genes are TRBV19 and TRBJ1-2; 9 bases are shared with TRBD1. Germline values: CDR1 LNHDA, CDR2 SQIVND (reference sequence). Unmatched junction bases numbered 18, after V lost 6 bases and J lost 4 bases. The CDR3 has 18 residues. This CDR3 is CASSPNGGQGVGGYGYTF. The CDR3, as DNA: TGTGCCAGTAGCCCGAACGGGGGACAGGGAGTAGGAGGCTATGGCTACACCTTC.

V is TRBV7-7 and J is TRBJ2-2; 10 bases are shared with TRBD1. The ends lost 1 base at V and 0 bases at J; junction bases unmatched: 2. Looked up from germline, CDR1 is SSHAT and CDR2 is FNYEAQ (reference sequence). This CDR3 is built from 17 residues. CDR3 sequence (DNA): TGTGCCAGCAGCTTAGGGACAGGGGGGACGAACACCGGGGAGCTGTTTTTT. The encoded protein is CASSLGTGGTNTGELFF. Looking up the rest from reference TRBV7-7 and TRBJ2-2 gives the full variable domain: GAGVSQSPRYKVTKRGQDVTLRCDPISSHATLYWYQQALGQGPEFLTYFNYEAQPDKSGLPSDRFSAERPEGSISTLTIQRTEQRDSAMYRCASSLGTGGTNTGELFFGEGSRLTVL.

This clone came up once. V and J are TRBV11-2 and TRBJ2-2, with 8 bases matching TRBD2. The germline V gene encodes CDR1 SGHAT and CDR2 FQNNGV. V gave up 5 bases and J gave up 7 bases; unmatched junction bases: 15. CDR3 length equals 17 residues. In DNA form, the CDR3 reads TGTGCCAGCAGCCTCCCCAAGGGTAGCGGGATTGTCGGGGAGCTGTTTTTT. Translated: CASSLPKGSGIVGELFF.

The genes are TRBV18 and TRBJ2-7, with D hard to call. With 6 bases removed from V and 5 bases from J, the gap between germline ends came to 8 bases. This CDR3 region has 11 residues. The germline V gene has CDR1 KGHSH and CDR2 LQKENI. The CDR3 DNA reads as TGTGCCAGCTCTAGCCCCGACGAGCAGTACTTC. Amino acids: CASSSPDEQYF. The variable domain in full, completed from reference TRBV18 and TRBJ2-7, reads NAGVMQNPRHLVRRRGQEARLRCSPMKGHSHVYWYRQLPEEGLKFMVYLQKENIIDESGMPKERFSAEFPKEGPSILRIQQVVRGDSAAYFCASSSPDEQYFGPGTRLTVT.

This chain links TRBV5-1 with TRBJ1-1, with TRBD1 as a possible D gene (6 bases). Germline CDR1 is SGHRS and CDR2 is YFSETQ. The CDR3 length is 14 residues. Trimming removed 2 bases from V and 4 bases from J, with 12 bases in between. CDR3 bases: TGCGCCAGCAGCTTCGGGCAGGGGAGCACTGAAGCTTTCTTT. Its translation: CASSFGQGSTEAFF. Combining the CDR3 with reference TRBV5-1 and TRBJ1-1 gives the whole variable domain KAGVTQTPRYLIKTRGQQVTLSCSPISGHRSVSWYQQTPGQGLQFLFEYFSETQRNKGNFPGRFSGRQFSNSRSEMNVSTLELGDSALYLCASSFGQGSTEAFFGQGTRLTVV.

V and J are TRBV5-1 and TRBJ1-2; D is uncertain. This CDR3 has 16 amino acids. Trimming removed 4 bases from V and 7 bases from J, with 23 bases in between. Germline V gene data show CDR1 as SGHRS and CDR2 as YFSETQ. CDR3 in amino acids: CASSQLVLQAGGGYTF. The CDR3, as DNA: TGCGCCAGCAGCCAACTAGTACTTCAGGCGGGAGGTGGCTACACCTTC.

This clone appeared a few times. The chain is built from TRBV5-1 and TRBJ2-4, with D tentatively TRBD1 (5 bases). This CDR3 is built from 21 residues. With 4 bases removed from V and 0 bases from J, the gap between germline ends came to 29 bases. Looked up from germline, CDR1 is SGHRS and CDR2 is YFSETQ. Here the CDR3 reads CASSETRQGALQPLAKNIQYF. The CDR3 nucleotides are TGCGCCAGCAGCGAGACGCGGCAGGGCGCGCTACAGCCTCTAGCCAAAAACATTCAGTACTTC.

The J gene is TRBJ1-5, the V gene TRBV24-1, with D unresolved. Trimming took 9 bases from V and 3 from J, leaving 11 bases between them. The CDR3 loop spans 13 amino acids. CDR1 is KGHDR and CDR2 is SFDVKD in the germline V gene. The CDR3 DNA is TGTGCCACCCAAGCTGGGCCCAATCAGCCCCAGCATTTT. The encoded protein is CATQAGPNQPQHF.

This chain connects TRBV9 to TRBJ2-2; TRBD2 is a possible D gene (6 bases). The CDR3 spans 16 residues. V shed 0 bases and J shed 1 base, with 10 bases lying between them. CDR1 and CDR2 from the germline V gene are SGDLS and YYNGEE. CDR3 DNA: TGTGCCAGCAGCGTAGTCGTGGGAGGGAACACCGGGGAGCTGTTTTTT. Its protein product is CASSVVVGGNTGELFF. The entire variable domain, with the rest obtained from reference TRBV9 and TRBJ2-2, is as follows: DSGVTQTPKHLITATGQRVTLRCSPRSGDLSVYWYQQSLDQGLQFLIQYYNGEERAKGNILERFSAQQFPDLHSELNLSSLELGDSALYFCASSVVVGGNTGELFFGEGSRLTVL.

The genes are TRBV11-2 and TRBJ2-5; possibly TRBD2 for D (6 bases). The CDR3 sequence is 13 residues long. Germline V gene lookup returns CDR1 SGHAT and CDR2 FQNNGV. V lost 6 bases and J 1 base, leaving 9 bases between the germline ends. CDR3 loop: CASSRDFQETQYF. The CDR3 bases are TGTGCCAGCAGTAGGGACTTCCAAGAGACCCAGTACTTC.

The rearrangement joins TRBV5-6 to TRBJ2-1, with 8 nucleotides matching TRBD1. The germline V gene has CDR1 SGHDT and CDR2 YYEEEE. V shed 0 bases, J shed 6 bases, and the junction held 8 bases outside the gene matches. This CDR3 spans 16 amino acids. The CDR3 bases are TGTGCCAGCAGCTTGGGTCAGGGGGCTTTCGTCAATGAGCAGTTCTTC. Encoded protein: CASSLGQGAFVNEQFF.

The chain employs TRBV5-6 and TRBJ2-7; maybe TRBD2 (6 bases). Germline V gene sequence: CDR1 SGHDT, CDR2 YYEEEE. V was pared by 5 bases and J by 3 bases, with 18 bases between. CDR3 size: 15 residues. The CDR3 reads CASSSNPRGNYEQYF. The DNA of the CDR3 is TGTGCCAGCAGTTCCAACCCGCGGGGTAACTACGAGCAGTACTTC.

The chain carries TRBV6-1 and TRBJ2-7; D perhaps matches TRBD2 (6 bases). The germline V and J ends were trimmed by 2 bases and 5 bases, with 16 bases remaining between them. Germline CDR1 MNHNS, CDR2 SASEGT. The CDR3 has 15 amino acids. The chain's CDR3 is CASSESWLASDEQYF. DNA of the CDR3: TGTGCCAGCAGTGAATCTTGGCTAGCGTCTGACGAGCAGTACTTC.

The chain recombines TRBV10-1 with TRBJ2-2; 10 positions agree with TRBD1. Germline V gene data show CDR1 as WNHNN and CDR2 as SYGVQD (reference sequence). This CDR3 is built from 17 residues. The V segment lost 3 bases and the J segment 0 bases; nucleotides outside the gene matches: 4. The CDR3 DNA is TGCGCCAGCAGTGAATCAGGACAGGGGGCGAACACCGGGGAGCTGTTTTTT. As protein: CASSESGQGANTGELFF.

The chain's CDR3 is CASSIGVNTEAFF. The CDR3 DNA is TGTGCCAGTAGTATCGGAGTGAACACTGAAGCTTTCTTT. The genes are TRBV19 and TRBJ1-1, with D uncertain. The CDR3 contains 13 residues. V dropped 3 bases and J dropped 0 bases, with 5 bases sitting between them. The germline V gene has CDR1 LNHDA and CDR2 SQIVND (reference sequence).

The rearrangement joins TRBV6-2 or TRBV6-3 to TRBJ2-7, with D unresolved. The germline gives CDR1 MNHEY, CDR2 SVGEGT. This CDR3 spans 13 amino acids. V shed 2 bases and J shed 2 bases, with 7 bases lying between them. The CDR3 loop reads CASSYRLAYEQYF. The CDR3 DNA reads as TGTGCCAGCAGTTACCGACTGGCCTACGAGCAGTACTTC.